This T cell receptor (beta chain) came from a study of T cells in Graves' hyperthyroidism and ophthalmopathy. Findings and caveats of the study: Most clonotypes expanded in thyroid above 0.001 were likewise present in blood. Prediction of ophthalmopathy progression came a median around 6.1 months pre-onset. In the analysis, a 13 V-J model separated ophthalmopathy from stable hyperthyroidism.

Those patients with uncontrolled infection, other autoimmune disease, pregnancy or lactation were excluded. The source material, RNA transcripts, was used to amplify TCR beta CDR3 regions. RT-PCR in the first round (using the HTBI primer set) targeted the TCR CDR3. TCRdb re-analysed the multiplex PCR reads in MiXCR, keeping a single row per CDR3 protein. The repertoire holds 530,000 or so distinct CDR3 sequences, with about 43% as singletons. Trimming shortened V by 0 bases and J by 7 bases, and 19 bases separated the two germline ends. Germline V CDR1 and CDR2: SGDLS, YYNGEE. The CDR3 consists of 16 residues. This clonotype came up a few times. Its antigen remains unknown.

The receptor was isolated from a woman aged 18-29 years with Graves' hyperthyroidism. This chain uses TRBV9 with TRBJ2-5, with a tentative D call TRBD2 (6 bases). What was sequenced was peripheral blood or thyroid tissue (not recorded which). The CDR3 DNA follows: TGTGCCAGCAGCGTAGGGCCTAGCGAGATGGAGGGGACCCAGTACTTC. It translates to CASSVGPSEMEGTQYF.